Shown below are 32 T cell receptor beta chains from a single sample sequenced in a study of cytomegalovirus exposure and HLA in healthy donors. Both 60 Vbeta primers and 13 Jbeta primers went into the PCR. Profiled with immunoSEQ multiplex PCR; TCRdb holds only in-frame clones, not every one. The sample records about 160,000 clones, 70% to 80% being singletons. The sample was PBMCs. These receptors were obtained from a human donor in good health.

This rearrangement joins TRBV5-1 to TRBJ2-3, with D possibly matching TRBD2 (5 bases). Germline loops: CDR1 SGHRS, CDR2 YFSETQ. The CDR3 covers 13 residues. The V gene lost 10 bases and the J gene lost 6 bases, with 18 bases spanning the gap. CDR3 sequence (DNA): TGCGCCGGATCTCTAGCCCACGGGGATACGCAGTATTTT. Translated: CAGSLAHGDTQYF.

V usage is TRBV28 and J usage is TRBJ2-7; 8 bases are shared with TRBD2. Germline V CDR1 and CDR2: MDHEN, SYDVKM. The junction had 9 bases not matched to a gene; V was cut back by 4 bases and J by 4 bases. The CDR3 is made up of 15 amino acids. The CDR3 coding sequence is TGTGCCAGCAGTTCTGGGGCGGGAGGACGGTACGAGCAGTACTTC. Translating it yields CASSSGAGGRYEQYF.

The chain links TRBV10-1 to TRBJ2-5; 9 positions match TRBD2. The CDR3 runs to 15 residues. The V gene's germline CDR1 is WNHNN and CDR2 SYGVQD (reference sequence). The V and J ends lost 6 bases and 5 bases, in that order; junction bases with no gene match: 10. The CDR3 loop reads CASSKAGTSSETQYF. Here the CDR3 DNA reads TGCGCCAGCAGCAAGGCCGGGACTAGCAGCGAGACCCAGTACTTC.

The chain recombines TRBV6-5 with TRBJ1-1, with a weak D call TRBD1 (5 bases). CDR1 MNHEY and CDR2 SVGAGI come from the germline V gene. The CDR3 is 16 amino acids. The V gene lost 4 bases and the J gene lost 2 bases, with 17 bases spanning the gap. Written as DNA, the CDR3 is TGTGCCAGCAGTTTAACAGGAGATATTACTAACACTGAAGCTTTCTTT. It encodes CASSLTGDITNTEAFF.

V usage is TRBV7-6 and J usage is TRBJ2-1; TRBD2 matches at 9 bases. The V gene end was trimmed by 1 base and the J gene end by 8 bases; junction bases not matched to a gene: 0. The CDR3 has 13 amino acids. Germline values: CDR1 SGHVS, CDR2 FNYEAQ. CDR3 protein: CASSLVAGDEQFF. The CDR3, as DNA: TGTGCCAGCAGCTTAGTAGCGGGAGATGAGCAGTTCTTC.

The rearrangement links TRBV11-2 to TRBJ2-2; a possible D gene is TRBD1 (6 bases). V lost 2 bases to trimming and J lost 8 bases, with 12 bases between them. This CDR3 comprises 14 residues. Germline-derived CDR1 and CDR2 are SGHAT and FQNNGV. In nucleotides, the CDR3 is TGTGCCAGCAGCTTACTACAGGGCACGGGGGAGCTGTTTTTT. Protein product: CASSLLQGTGELFF.

This clone has a single count. This rearrangement joins TRBV7-2 to TRBJ2-1; D is unclear. V gave up 4 bases and J gave up 9 bases, with 16 bases separating them. Per the germline V gene, CDR1 is SGHTA and CDR2 is FQGNSA. This CDR3 is built from 14 residues. The CDR3 reads CASSSPLERGEQFF. In DNA form, the CDR3 reads TGTGCCAGCAGCTCGCCCCTCGAGCGCGGTGAGCAGTTCTTC.

The CDR3 coding sequence is TGTGCCAGCCACAGGGTAGGGCAGAAGGGTACTGAAGCTTTCTTT. Translation: CASHRVGQKGTEAFF. The rearrangement links TRBV6-1 to TRBJ1-1; D is possibly TRBD1 (6 bases). Germline CDR1 MNHNS, CDR2 SASEGT. The CDR3 spans 15 residues. V was cut by 8 bases and J by 5 bases, with 21 bases left in between.

The chain recombines TRBV19 with TRBJ1-5; weak D call: TRBD1 (5 bases). Deletions cut 7 bases from V and 4 bases from J, with 14 bases between. The CDR3 spans 14 residues. Germline V gene lookup returns CDR1 LNHDA and CDR2 SQIVND (reference sequence). CDR3 protein: CASNKGMGNQPQHF. DNA of the CDR3: TGTGCCAGTAACAAGGGGATGGGGAATCAGCCCCAGCATTTT.

This clone came up a few times. This chain links TRBV2 with TRBJ2-1, with D perhaps matching TRBD1 (6 bases). Trimming pared 11 bases from V and 0 bases from J, leaving 20 bases between. This CDR3 spans 16 amino acids. Germline lookup yields CDR1 SNHLY and CDR2 FYNNEI. The CDR3 sequence is CAGLAGVTTSYNEQFF. CDR3 sequence (DNA): TGTGCCGGGCTGGCAGGGGTTACAACCTCCTACAATGAGCAGTTCTTC.

V usage is TRBV11-2 and J usage is TRBJ2-7; tentative D call: TRBD2 (5 bases). Germline CDR1 is SGHAT and CDR2 is FQNNGV. The CDR3 has 15 residues. V was cut by 5 bases and J by 3 bases, with 17 bases left in between. CDR3 DNA sequence: TGTGCCAGCAGCACCCAAGCGGAGATCTTCTACGAGCAGTACTTC. Its protein product is CASSTQAEIFYEQYF.

The rearrangement uses TRBV5-1 and TRBJ2-2; TRBD1 agrees at 8 bases. This CDR3 spans 12 amino acids. V shed 3 bases and J 10 bases; nucleotides not matched to a gene: 2. CDR1 is SGHRS and CDR2 is YFSETQ in the germline V gene. The CDR3: CASSSTGVELFF. The DNA of the CDR3 is TGCGCCAGCAGCTCGACAGGGGTGGAGCTGTTTTTT. Full variable domain (remainder filled in from reference TRBV5-1 and TRBJ2-2): KAGVTQTPRYLIKTRGQQVTLSCSPISGHRSVSWYQQTPGQGLQFLFEYFSETQRNKGNFPGRFSGRQFSNSRSEMNVSTLELGDSALYLCASSSTGVELFFGEGSRLTVL.

The CDR3 loop reads CSVEQGGGGNTIYF. For the CDR3, the DNA is TGCAGCGTTGAACAGGGGGGAGGTGGAAACACCATATATTTT. The chain combines TRBV29-1 with TRBJ1-3; the match to TRBD1 covers 7 bases. This CDR3 has 14 amino acids. CDR1 is SQVTM and CDR2 is ANQGSEA in the germline V gene. V shed 2 bases, J shed 3 bases, and the junction held 4 bases outside the gene matches.

This chain uses TRBV4-1 with TRBJ1-2; 9 bases align to TRBD1. CDR3 length: 15 residues. Trimming removed 4 bases from V and 8 bases from J; junction bases left unmatched: 11. Germline loops: CDR1 MGHRA, CDR2 YSYEKL. CDR3 amino acids: CASSRDRVEAIGYTF. CDR3 nucleotide sequence: TGCGCCAGCAGCCGGGACAGGGTGGAGGCTATCGGCTACACCTTC.

V is TRBV19 and J is TRBJ1-6, with D tentatively TRBD1 (6 bases). The length of the CDR3 is 15 residues. CDR1 and CDR2 from the germline V gene are LNHDA and SQIVND (reference sequence). V dropped 7 bases and J dropped 10 bases, with 20 bases sitting between them. The DNA of the CDR3 is TGTGCCAGTACCTCAGGGGCAGGCTCGGGATCACCCCTCCACTTT. As protein: CASTSGAGSGSPLHF. Variable domain in full (rest from reference TRBV19 and TRBJ1-6): DGGITQSPKYLFRKEGQNVTLSCEQNLNHDAMYWYRQDPGQGLRLIYYSQIVNDFQKGDIAEGYSVSREKKESFPLTVTSAQKNPTAFYLCASTSGAGSGSPLHFGNGTRLTVT.

The rearrangement joins TRBV28 to TRBJ2-7; 11 bases line up with TRBD2. The CDR3 has 16 residues. In germline, CDR1 is MDHEN, CDR2 SYDVKM. V shed 4 bases and J 4 bases; nucleotides not matched to a gene: 9. This CDR3 reads CASSSTGTSGLYEQYF. In nucleotides, the CDR3 is TGTGCCAGCAGTTCTACCGGGACTAGCGGTTTATACGAGCAGTACTTC. The whole variable domain, remainder taken from reference TRBV28 and TRBJ2-7, is DVKVTQSSRYLVKRTGEKVFLECVQDMDHENMFWYRQDPGLGLRLIYFSYDVKMKEKGDIPEGYSVSREKKERFSLILESASTNQTSMYLCASSSTGTSGLYEQYFGPGTRLTVT.

V gene TRBV9 combines with J gene TRBJ2-7; D is undetermined. There are 12 residues in the CDR3. The V gene lost 3 bases and the J gene lost 6 bases, with 10 bases spanning the gap. Germline CDR1 and CDR2: SGDLS and YYNGEE. This CDR3 reads CASSDVSGEQYF. The CDR3, as DNA: TGTGCCAGCAGCGATGTTTCAGGCGAGCAGTACTTC.

This clone was picked up a small number of times. The gene calls are TRBV18 and TRBJ2-2, with TRBD1 matching over 7 bases. CDR3 length: 16 residues. The germline gives CDR1 KGHSH, CDR2 LQKENI. V lost 0 bases, J lost 1 base, and 2 bases stayed unmatched. The CDR3 spells CASSPPRGWNTGELFF. The CDR3 nucleotides read TGTGCCAGCTCACCACCCAGGGGGTGGAACACCGGGGAGCTGTTTTTT.

The chain employs TRBV9 and TRBJ2-5; 7 bases are shared with TRBD1. Germline V CDR1 and CDR2: SGDLS, YYNGEE. The CDR3 sequence is 15 residues long. With 0 bases clipped from V and 4 bases from J, the junction kept 6 bases outside the gene matches. In DNA, the CDR3 is TGTGCCAGCAGCGTAGCTAGGGGGCTGGGAGAGACCCAGTACTTC. As protein: CASSVARGLGETQYF.

This CDR3 reads CASSWGSTGGLSEQYF. The CDR3 nucleotides read TGCGCCAGCAGCTGGGGTTCGACAGGGGGCTTAAGCGAGCAGTACTTC. The gene calls are TRBV5-1 and TRBJ2-7, with 10 positions matching TRBD1. CDR1 SGHRS and CDR2 YFSETQ come from the germline V gene. Trimming took 3 bases from V and 6 from J; bases not matched to a gene: 12. This CDR3 has 16 residues.

The chain employs TRBV27 and TRBJ2-6; D remains unclear. Per the germline V gene, CDR1 is MNHEY and CDR2 is SMNVEV (reference sequence). Trimming pared 0 bases from V and 0 bases from J, leaving 3 bases between. The CDR3 is made up of 15 amino acids. CDR3: CASSLSYSGANVLTF. CDR3 sequence (DNA): TGTGCCAGCAGTTTATCCTACTCTGGGGCCAACGTCCTGACTTTC.

For this clone: Germline is not matched at one junction end, which may reflect a read error. This rearrangement joins TRBV5-1 to TRBJ2-6; a weak D match, TRBD1 (5 bases). The germline V gene has CDR1 SGHRS and CDR2 YFSETQ. This CDR3 is 17 amino acids long. The CDR3 DNA sequence: TGCGCCAGCAGCCCCACATGGAGCAGGGCTGGGGCCAACGTCCTGCCTTTC. This sequence encodes CASSPTWSRAGANVLPF. The full variable domain, in which reference TRBV5-1 and TRBJ2-6 provide the parts outside the CDR3, is KAGVTQTPRYLIKTRGQQVTLSCSPISGHRSVSWYQQTPGQGLQFLFEYFSETQRNKGNFPGRFSGRQFSNSRSEMNVSTLELGDSALYLCASSPTWSRAGANVLPFGAGSRLTVL.

This sequence joins TRBV10-3 and TRBJ2-5, with D tentatively TRBD2 (5 bases). The CDR3 is made up of 15 amino acids. The germline V gene encodes CDR1 ENHRY and CDR2 SYGVKD. Trimming took off 2 bases at V and 2 bases at J, with 12 bases between the two ends. CDR3 protein: CAISEAGRGQETQYF. CDR3 nucleotide sequence: TGTGCCATCAGTGAGGCCGGCCGCGGGCAAGAGACCCAGTACTTC.

The chain joins TRBV6-5 to TRBJ1-1, with TRBD1 identical over 7 bases. Germline trimming cut 5 bases from V and 1 base from J; bases unmatched to any gene: 4. Germline values: CDR1 MNHEY, CDR2 SVGAGI. The CDR3 totals 14 residues. Here the CDR3 reads CASSEYRGNTEAFF. For the CDR3, the DNA is TGTGCCAGCAGTGAGTACAGGGGGAACACTGAAGCTTTCTTT.

V gene TRBV30 combines with J gene TRBJ2-7; 10 bases map to TRBD2. This CDR3 has 13 amino acids. The ends lost 4 bases at V and 1 base at J; junction bases unmatched: 1. Per the germline V gene, CDR1 is GTSNPN and CDR2 is SVGIG (reference sequence). This CDR3 reads CAWTLAGSYEQYF. CDR3 coding DNA: TGTGCCTGGACACTAGCGGGGTCCTACGAGCAGTACTTC.

This clone was picked up one time. The chain carries TRBV5-4 and TRBJ2-3; 8 nucleotides match TRBD2. The CDR3 sequence is 15 residues long. Trimming removed 0 bases from V and 1 base from J; junction bases left unmatched: 1. The germline CDR1 and CDR2 sequences are SGHNT and YYREEE (reference sequence). As DNA, the CDR3 is TGTGCCAGCAGCTTGGGGCGGGAGGGCACAGATACGCAGTATTTT. Translation gives CASSLGREGTDTQYF.

This CDR3 is CASRAERLGTDTQYF. The CDR3 bases are TGTGCCAGCAGAGCCGAGAGATTGGGCACAGATACGCAGTATTTT. The chain uses TRBV27 and TRBJ2-3; D is ambiguous. V was pared by 6 bases and J by 1 base, with 14 bases between. The CDR3 runs to 15 residues. Germline-derived CDR1 and CDR2 are MNHEY and SMNVEV (reference sequence).

This clone was seen more than once but under ten times. The gene calls are TRBV5-3 and TRBJ2-2, with 8 bases aligning to TRBD1. TRBV5-3 is recorded as an ORF, its role being uncertain. This CDR3 contains 16 residues. Losses at the gene ends were 4 bases for V and 2 bases for J; bases not matched to a gene: 7. The DNA of the CDR3 is TGTGCCAGAAGCGGCCCGGGACAGGTAAACACCGGGGAGCTGTTTTTT. Protein sequence: CARSGPGQVNTGELFF.

The chain combines TRBV4-3 with TRBJ2-1; 10 bases are a match to TRBD2. Trimming cost V 0 bases and J 6 bases; bases outside gene matches: 5. The CDR3 has 16 amino acids. Germline lookup yields CDR1 LGHNA and CDR2 YSLEER. DNA of the CDR3: TGCGCCAGCAGCCAAGAATTGGCTAGCGGGAGCAATGAGCAGTTCTTC. It translates to CASSQELASGSNEQFF.

Remarks on this clone: The junction and the germline gene differ at one end; a read error may be behind it. DNA of the CDR3: TGTGTCAGCTTAGGCAGCGGGGTTCTCTTTTACAATGAGCAGTTCTTC. Translation: CVSLGSGVLFYNEQFF. This chain connects TRBV7-9 to TRBJ2-1, with 7 bases identical to TRBD2. The germline V gene encodes CDR1 SEHNR and CDR2 FQNEAQ (reference sequence). The CDR3 is 16 amino acids. The whole variable domain, filled in from reference TRBV7-9 and TRBJ2-1, reads DTGVSQNPRHKITKRGQNVTFRCDPISEHNRLYWYRQTLGQGPEFLTYFQNEAQLEKSRLLSDRFSAERPKGSFSTLEIQRTEQGDSAMYLCVSLGSGVLFYNEQFFGPGTRLTVL.

The chain has TRBV15 and TRBJ2-5, with 10 bases fitting TRBD2. There are 16 residues in the CDR3. Germline V gene data show CDR1 as LNHNV and CDR2 as YYDKDF (reference sequence). V shed 4 bases and J 3 bases; nucleotides not matched to a gene: 8. CDR3 DNA sequence: TGTGCCACCAGCAAACAATCTAGCGGGAGAGAAGAGACCCAGTACTTC. Its protein is CATSKQSSGREETQYF.

The chain links TRBV27 to TRBJ2-3; TRBD1 matches at 7 bases. In germline, CDR1 is MNHEY, CDR2 SMNVEV (reference sequence). V lost 8 bases to trimming and J lost 2 bases; unmatched junction nucleotides: 19. The CDR3 sequence is 18 residues long. The chain's CDR3 is CASGIDRAQARDTDTQYF. The CDR3 DNA sequence: TGTGCCAGCGGAATAGACAGGGCCCAGGCTAGGGACACAGATACGCAGTATTTT.